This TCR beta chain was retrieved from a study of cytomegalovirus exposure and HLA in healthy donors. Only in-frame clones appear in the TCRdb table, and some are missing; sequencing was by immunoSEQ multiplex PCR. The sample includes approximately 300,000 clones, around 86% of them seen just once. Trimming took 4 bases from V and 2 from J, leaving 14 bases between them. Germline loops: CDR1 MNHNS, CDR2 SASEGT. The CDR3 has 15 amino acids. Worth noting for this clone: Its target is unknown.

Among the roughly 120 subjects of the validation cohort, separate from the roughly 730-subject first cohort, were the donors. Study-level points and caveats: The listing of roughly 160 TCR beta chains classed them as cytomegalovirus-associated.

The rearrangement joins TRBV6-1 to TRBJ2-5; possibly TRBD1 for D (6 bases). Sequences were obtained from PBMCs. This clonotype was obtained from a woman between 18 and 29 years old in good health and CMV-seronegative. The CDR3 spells CASSAVQGQQETQYF. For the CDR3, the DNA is TGTGCCAGCAGTGCCGTACAGGGTCAACAAGAGACCCAGTACTTC.